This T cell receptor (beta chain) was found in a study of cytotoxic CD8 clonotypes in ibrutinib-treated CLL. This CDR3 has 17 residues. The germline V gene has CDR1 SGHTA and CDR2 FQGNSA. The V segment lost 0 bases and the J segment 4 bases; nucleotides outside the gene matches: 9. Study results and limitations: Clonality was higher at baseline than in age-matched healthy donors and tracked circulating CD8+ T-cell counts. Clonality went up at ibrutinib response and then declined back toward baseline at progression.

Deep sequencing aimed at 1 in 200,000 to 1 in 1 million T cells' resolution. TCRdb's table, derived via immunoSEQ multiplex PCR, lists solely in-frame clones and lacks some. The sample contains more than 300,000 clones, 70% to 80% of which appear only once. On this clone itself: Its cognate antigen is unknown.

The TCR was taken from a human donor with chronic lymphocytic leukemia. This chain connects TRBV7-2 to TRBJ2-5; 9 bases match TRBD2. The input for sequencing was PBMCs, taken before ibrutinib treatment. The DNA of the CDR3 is TGTGCCAGCAGCTTAGCGCTGCTAGCGGGATACGGAGAGACCCAGTACTTC. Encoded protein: CASSLALLAGYGETQYF.